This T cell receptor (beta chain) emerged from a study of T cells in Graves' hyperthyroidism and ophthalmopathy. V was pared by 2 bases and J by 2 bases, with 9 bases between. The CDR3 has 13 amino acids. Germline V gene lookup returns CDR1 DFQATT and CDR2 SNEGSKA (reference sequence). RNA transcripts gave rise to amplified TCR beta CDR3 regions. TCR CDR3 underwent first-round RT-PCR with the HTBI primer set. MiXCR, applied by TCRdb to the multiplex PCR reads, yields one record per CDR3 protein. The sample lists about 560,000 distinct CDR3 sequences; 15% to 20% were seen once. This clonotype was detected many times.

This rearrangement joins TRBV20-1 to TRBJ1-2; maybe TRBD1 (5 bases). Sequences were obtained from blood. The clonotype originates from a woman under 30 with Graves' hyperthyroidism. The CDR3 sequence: CSARQTDNYGYTF. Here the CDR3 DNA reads TGCAGTGCTAGACAGACAGACAACTATGGCTACACCTTC.